This record looks at one T cell receptor beta chain sequence and its context. Its cognate antigen is unknown. The sample is drawn from a study of regulatory T cells in long-lasting Graves disease. The study, taken as a whole, reports: Persistent patients had a count of shared public clonotypes (approximately 2,800) that exceeded that of new patients (approximately 1,000).

Indicated time point: newly diagnosed GD, antithyroid drugs for less than 3 months. The authors made the TCR library using RNA they extracted from PBMCs. The germline gives CDR1 SGHRS, CDR2 YFSETQ. The V and J ends lost 7 bases and 6 bases respectively, with 13 bases between them. This CDR3 contains 13 residues. Building of the TCR beta libraries involved iRepertoire HTBI primers and Arm-PCR of CDR3 regions. TCRdb processed the multiplex PCR reads anew with MiXCR; each CDR3 protein has one entry. The sample records 350,000 to 450,000 distinct CDR3 sequences, about 15% being singletons. These same data were also listed under a study on T cells in Graves' hyperthyroidism and ophthalmopathy.

The receptor was isolated from a woman aged 40 to 50 with Graves disease. The chain couples TRBV5-1 to TRBJ2-2; no definite D call. This material consisted of peripheral blood mononuclear cells (PBMCs), taken at new diagnosis, from a patient treated with antithyroid drugs. CDR3 DNA: TGCGCCAGCGGTCTTGAGCTTCCCGGGGAGCTGTTTTTT. This gives the protein CASGLELPGELFF.